This T cell receptor (beta chain) comes out of a study of early stage breast cancer tumors. On this clone: Its specificity is not known.

The CDR3 spans 13 residues. Per the germline V gene, CDR1 is KGHSY and CDR2 is FQNENV. Trimming took 4 bases from V and 1 from J, leaving 6 bases between them. Produced via immunoSEQ multiplex PCR; TCRdb's table is partial and in-frame only. Of 25,000 to 30,000 clones in the sample, roughly two thirds were seen once. Overall study results and limits: Enriched TCRB sequences shared across patients were mostly commonly generated sequences. Tumor and normal breast were distinguished via blood comparison in most of the 16 patients.

The rearrangement joins TRBV16 to TRBJ2-3, with unresolved D. The clonotype was recovered from a person aged 45 to 59 with breast cancer. Sequencing was carried out using blood. The chain's CDR3 is CASSRSRTDTQYF. The DNA of the CDR3 is TGTGCCAGCAGCCGGAGTCGCACAGATACGCAGTATTTT.